This T cell receptor beta chain was identified during a study of blood T cell repertoires in COVID-19 (dated by TCRdb to 2019 to 2021). For context, the study as a whole: Collaborator samples came from the United States, Italy and Spain and covered acute and convalescent phases of COVID-19. A de-identified subject ID, COVID-19 status, age in years and sex were almost always included in the sample metadata. Where available, HLA class I and class II types were taken from metadata supplied by the sample provider and were not determined by assay-based typing. The samples were drawn from the first 160 participants of the ongoing ImmuneRACE study and from 950 to 1,500 subjects provided by 6 global collaborators. The repertoires were made available in a free public database intended to serve as a resource for research on the immune response to SARS-CoV-2. The prospective study material was composed of cDNA or gDNA derived from T cells, B-cell-depleted T cells, or PBMCs. Deeply sampled blood TCRbeta repertoires from subjects exposed to, actively infected with, or recovered from COVID-19 were included in the dataset. Study-wide conclusions, independent of this receptor: The amount of clinical and demographic metadata varied by source and participant and was provided uncurated.

As encoded in the germline V gene (reference sequence), CDR1 is GTSNPN while CDR2 is SVGIG. V ends up 5 bases short and J 9 bases short, with an unmatched junction base count of 3. The CDR3 has 11 amino acids, counting the end cysteine and phenylalanine. Of the read, only the CDR3 DNA is kept; its 33 bases are in frame from base 1. This clone came up once. Its antigen remains undetermined. Within one base of it there is no much larger clone, and no base qualities were kept. Whole blood was collected in K2EDTA tubes by collaborating institutions according to the institutions' own protocols. Collaborator samples were shipped for TCRbeta analysis as frozen whole blood, isolated PBMCs, or DNA extracted from either sample type. The immunoSEQ Assay, a bias-controlled multiplex PCR, was used to amplify TCRbeta CDR3 regions from genomic DNA. As for how the authors treated the data: The number of nucleated cells in each sample was estimated by amplification of reference gene primers within the assay. To quantify the absolute abundance of each unique TCRbeta CDR3 rearrangement, sequence reads were collapsed and filtered. For each sample, productive Simpson clonality was calculated as the square root of Simpson's diversity index across productive rearrangements. Not all clones reach the TCRdb copy of this immuneACCESS table, which keeps in-frame sequences only. Checked studies attribute under half of the gap to unresolved V genes and leave the rest unexplained. V, J and clone size are taken as reported in that table, and D and trimming were inferred from the DNA itself. The sample table shows approximately 170,000 clones, and approximately 79% are seen once. Of the sample, around 12% falls within the top ten clones.

The chain links TRBV30 with TRBJ2-1; TRBD1 matches 8 bases in the middle. Sequenced sample: peripheral blood. The clonotype comes from a woman aged 45-59 years with acute or convalescent COVID-19. The base sequence is TGTGCCTGGGGACAGGGAGGTGAGCAGTTCTTC. It specifies CAWGQGGEQFF.